These 20 T cell receptor beta chains came from one sample sequenced in a study of blood T cell repertoires in COVID-19. The assay was immunoSEQ multiplex PCR, and TCRdb's table has in-frame clones only and misses some. The sample lists 270,000 or so clones, around 84% occurring once. What was sequenced was peripheral blood. The receptors shown here come from a human donor with COVID-19, enrolled during active disease. The donor label of this sample is uncertain.

CDR3 sequence reads: CASSQGTSGRAETQYF. CDR3 in DNA: TGTGCCAGTAGTCAGGGGACTAGCGGGAGGGCAGAGACCCAGTACTTC. The J gene is TRBJ2-5, the V gene TRBV19; 16 nucleotides line up with TRBD2. Trimming at V came to 5 bases and at J to 4 bases, leaving 4 bases not matched to a gene. CDR1 is LNHDA, CDR2 SQIVND, per germline (reference sequence). This CDR3 has 16 residues.

As to this clone: A read error may explain this, as a much larger clone is one base away. The chain links TRBV9 to TRBJ2-7, with TRBD1 matching 9 bases. The germline CDR1 and CDR2 sequences are SGDLS and YYNGEE. Unmatched junction bases numbered 1, after V lost 3 bases and J lost 3 bases. The CDR3 runs to 13 residues. Here the CDR3 reads CASSGTGVYEQYF. The CDR3 coding sequence is TGTGCCAGCAGCGGGACAGGGGTCTACGAGCAGTACTTC.

CDR3 nucleotides: TGTGCCAGTCCGGGGGGTCTCTGCTCCTACGAGCAGTACTTC. This codes for CASPGGLCSYEQYF. V usage is TRBV21-1 and J usage is TRBJ2-7; the table names TRBD2, a call not compared with the DNA. TRBV21-1 is an annotated pseudogene. The length of the CDR3 is 14 residues.

The rearrangement uses TRBV5-4 and TRBJ1-1; D not resolved. Trimming removed 4 bases at V and 1 base at J, with 14 bases between. Per the germline V gene, CDR1 is SGHNT and CDR2 is YYREEE (reference sequence). The CDR3 extends over 15 amino acids. The CDR3 here is CASSLPPGGNTEAFF. DNA of the CDR3: TGTGCCAGCAGCCTGCCGCCCGGCGGGAACACTGAAGCTTTCTTT.

This clone was seen a few times. V gene TRBV5-1 combines with J gene TRBJ1-3; D may be TRBD1 (5 bases). Trimming took off 4 bases at V and 4 bases at J, with 15 bases between the two ends. There are 15 residues in the CDR3. CDR1 and CDR2 from the germline V gene are SGHRS and YFSETQ. The CDR3 nucleotides are TGCGCCAGCAGCCTCAGACAGAGTGACGGAAACACCATATATTTT. Translated, it gives CASSLRQSDGNTIYF. The whole variable domain, remainder taken from reference TRBV5-1 and TRBJ1-3, is KAGVTQTPRYLIKTRGQQVTLSCSPISGHRSVSWYQQTPGQGLQFLFEYFSETQRNKGNFPGRFSGRQFSNSRSEMNVSTLELGDSALYLCASSLRQSDGNTIYFGEGSWLTVV.

The V gene is TRBV27, the J gene TRBJ2-7; 11 positions match TRBD2. CDR1 is MNHEY, CDR2 SMNVEV, per germline (reference sequence). V dropped 4 bases and J dropped 7; count of bases not matched to a gene: 6. The CDR3 length is 14 residues. The CDR3 DNA is TGTGCCAGCAGTTCAGGGACTAGCGGTCCGGAGCAGTACTTC. It translates to CASSSGTSGPEQYF.

V is TRBV2 and J is TRBJ2-3; TRBD1 is a possible D gene (7 bases). V was trimmed by 7 bases and J by 3 bases, leaving 8 bases between them. The CDR3 spans 12 residues. Germline assignment: CDR1 SNHLY and CDR2 FYNNEI. The CDR3 DNA reads TGTGCCAGCACAGGGGGGACAGATACGCAGTATTTT. Translating gives CASTGGTDTQYF.

The rearrangement links TRBV10-2 to TRBJ1-5; no reliable D call. The V and J ends lost 7 bases and 0 bases respectively, with 7 bases between them. This CDR3 comprises 13 residues. Germline V gene data show CDR1 as WSHSY and CDR2 as SAAADI. As DNA, the CDR3 is TGCGCCAGCACTGATTATAGCAATCAGCCCCAGCATTTT. It specifies CASTDYSNQPQHF.

This clone was recorded only once. V gene TRBV5-1 combines with J gene TRBJ2-7; D may be TRBD1 (5 bases). The germline V gene encodes CDR1 SGHRS and CDR2 YFSETQ. V was shortened by 6 bases and J by 6 bases, with 19 bases between the two germline ends. The CDR3 runs 14 residues. CDR3 amino acids: CASTVDSPASEQYF. As DNA, the CDR3 is TGCGCCAGCACGGTAGACAGCCCCGCGAGCGAGCAGTACTTC.

The chain recombines TRBV30 with TRBJ1-6; D is uncertain. The CDR3 covers 13 residues. CDR1 GTSNPN and CDR2 SVGIG come from the germline V gene (reference sequence). V gave up 3 bases and J gave up 7 bases, with 10 bases separating them. The CDR3 protein is CAWRPGNNSPLHF. The CDR3 nucleotides read TGTGCCTGGAGGCCGGGGAACAATTCACCCCTCCACTTT.

This clone has a single count. The rearrangement joins TRBV27 to TRBJ2-7; 12 positions agree with TRBD1. Germline loops: CDR1 MNHEY, CDR2 SMNVEV (reference sequence). After removal of 5 bases from V and 5 bases from J, the junction contained 10 bases not matched to a gene. The CDR3 is 16 amino acids. CDR3 sequence reads: CASSTWGQGATNEQYF. The CDR3 nucleotides are TGTGCCAGCAGTACCTGGGGACAGGGGGCGACCAACGAGCAGTACTTC.

This chain connects TRBV4-1 to TRBJ2-5, with 15 bases identical to TRBD2. Germline lookup yields CDR1 MGHRA and CDR2 YSYEKL. This CDR3 is 19 amino acids long. Losses at the gene ends were 0 bases for V and 3 bases for J; bases not matched to a gene: 8. The CDR3 sequence is CASSQDRGLAGGREETQYF. CDR3 coding DNA: TGCGCCAGCAGCCAAGACCGAGGACTAGCGGGAGGGAGGGAAGAGACCCAGTACTTC.

This chain joins TRBV19 and TRBJ1-1; 7 bases are shared with TRBD1. Germline V CDR1 and CDR2: LNHDA, SQIVND (reference sequence). This CDR3 region has 16 residues. V was clipped by 6 bases and J by 2 bases; unmatched bases: 12. The CDR3, as DNA: TGTGCCAGTAGACAACCTTACTACAGGGGCAACACTGAAGCTTTCTTT. It codes for CASRQPYYRGNTEAFF.

The V and J genes are TRBV9 and TRBJ2-5; unclear D gene. CDR3 length equals 16 residues. The germline CDR1 and CDR2 sequences are SGDLS and YYNGEE. Trimming took 0 bases from V and 4 from J, leaving 16 bases between them. The CDR3 DNA follows: TGTGCCAGCAGCGTAGGAATTGGAGCTATTGGAGAGACCCAGTACTTC. This codes for CASSVGIGAIGETQYF.

This chain joins TRBV19 and TRBJ2-2, with TRBD2 matching over 7 bases. The CDR3 has 13 amino acids. Germline V gene sequence: CDR1 LNHDA, CDR2 SQIVND (reference sequence). Trimming took 4 bases from V and 7 from J; bases not matched to a gene: 3. CDR3 DNA sequence: TGTGCCAGTAGTAGGGGGGGTGACGGGGAGCTGTTTTTT. Its translation: CASSRGGDGELFF.

The chain uses TRBV7-9 and TRBJ1-1; 10 bases line up with TRBD1. This CDR3 region has 14 residues. The V and J ends lost 5 bases and 4 bases, in that order; junction bases with no gene match: 4. The V gene's germline CDR1 is SEHNR and CDR2 FQNEAQ (reference sequence). The CDR3 region is CASSPGTGATEAFF. In DNA form, the CDR3 reads TGTGCCAGCAGCCCCGGGACAGGGGCCACTGAAGCTTTCTTT.

Details on this clone: The same CDR3 is also encoded by other DNA sequences in this sample. V usage is TRBV5-5 and J usage is TRBJ2-2; 13 nucleotides match TRBD2. The V and J ends lost 0 bases and 2 bases, in that order; junction bases with no gene match: 4. Germline V CDR1 and CDR2: SGHKS, YYEKEE (reference sequence). The CDR3 contains 18 residues. The CDR3 nucleotides read TGTGCCAGCAGCTTGGGACTAGCGGGAGGCCCAAACACCGGGGAGCTGTTTTTT. This encodes CASSLGLAGGPNTGELFF.

As DNA, the CDR3 is TGTGCCAGCAGTCGACAGGGGACCTACGAGCAGTACTTC. Its translation is CASSRQGTYEQYF. The chain joins TRBV12-3 or TRBV12-4 to TRBJ2-7; 8 bases map to TRBD1. The CDR3 runs 13 residues. V was clipped by 5 bases and J by 2 bases; unmatched bases: 2.

The V call is TRBV29-1, the J call TRBJ2-7; 8 bases align to TRBD1. The V gene's germline CDR1 is SQVTM and CDR2 ANQGSEA. There are 11 residues in the CDR3. Unmatched junction bases numbered 2, after V lost 7 bases and J lost 3 bases. CDR3 residues: CSGGTGYEQYF. Written as DNA, the CDR3 is TGCAGCGGCGGGACAGGCTACGAGCAGTACTTC.

The gene calls are TRBV7-2 and TRBJ2-7; 9 bases are shared with TRBD1. The ends lost 5 bases at V and 10 bases at J; junction bases unmatched: 9. CDR3 length: 13 amino acids. The germline V gene encodes CDR1 SGHTA and CDR2 FQGNSA. CDR3 bases: TGTGCCAGCAGCACCGGGACAGGGTTCGATCAGTACTTC. Protein product: CASSTGTGFDQYF.